A selection of T cell receptor beta chains follows, all from one sample in a study of cytomegalovirus exposure and HLA in healthy donors. Clones were sequenced by immunoSEQ multiplex PCR, and TCRdb holds only the in-frame ones, with some missing. This table has about 150,000 clones, approximately 81% appearing once. Input material: PBMCs. Receptor source: a woman in her 40s in good health and CMV-seropositive. The CDR3 runs from the conserved cysteine through the conserved F or W. Fields, in order: V gene, CDR3 length, clone size, J gene, D gene, CDR3 DNA, CDR3 protein. A D gene is named only where the DNA matches it firmly. Clone size is stated in some rows and not others, as once, few, many or a class when expanded.

TRBV4-2	17	-	TRBJ1-2	-	TGTGCCAGCAGCCAAGACCTGGGAGCAGAACCTAACTATGGCTACACCTTC	CASSQDLGAEPNYGYTF
TRBV29-1	15	-	TRBJ2-1	TRBD1	TGCAGCGTTAAACCGGGACAGGGGTTCTTAAATGAGCAGTTCTTC	CSVKPGQGFLNEQFF
TRBV5-1	15	few	TRBJ1-4	-	TGCGCCAGCAGCCTCCAGGGGCAAACTAATGAAAAACTGTTTTTT	CASSLQGQTNEKLFF
TRBV10-3	16	-	TRBJ1-3	TRBD1	TGTGCCATCAGTGAGCCTAGGGGGCGGAATGGAAACACCATATATTTT	CAISEPRGRNGNTIYF
TRBV15	12	-	TRBJ1-1	-	TGTGCCACCAGCAGACCTCGGGGGAGAGCTTTCTTT	CATSRPRGRAFF
TRBV5-4	14	few	TRBJ1-1	-	TGTGCCAGCAGCAAAATTTCTGGGGGGGCTGAAGCTTTCTTT	CASSKISGGAEAFF
TRBV27	13	-	TRBJ2-7	-	TGTGCCAGCAGTTTATCCGTTACCTACGAGCAGTACTTC	CASSLSVTYEQYF
TRBV11-2	17	-	TRBJ2-7	-	TGTGCCAGCAGCTTATGGCTGCGGCAAAATAGGTCCTACGAGCAGTACTTC	CASSLWLRQNRSYEQYF
TRBV7-9	13	-	TRBJ1-2	-	TGTGCCAGCAGCTTACGGGGGGTGGATGGCTACACCTTC	CASSLRGVDGYTF
TRBV9	12	-	TRBJ1-2	-	TGTGCCAGCAGCGCTCCAGGGTACGGCTACACCTTC	CASSAPGYGYTF
TRBV30	13	-	TRBJ1-1	-	TGTGCCTGGAGTAGAGTGGTGAACACTGAAGCTTTCTTT	CAWSRVVNTEAFF
TRBV7-8	16	once	TRBJ2-2	-	TGTGCCAGCAGCTTTCAGCGAACCTCGAACACCGGGGAGCTGTTTTTT	CASSFQRTSNTGELFF
TRBV10-3	18	-	TRBJ2-3	-	TGTGCCATCAGTGAGGAGGTTGGCAGGGATGGGAGCACAGATACGCAGTATTTT	CAISEEVGRDGSTDTQYF
TRBV28	12	few	TRBJ1-2	-	TGTGCCAGCGAGGGGGGAGGGTATGGCTACACCTTC	CASEGGGYGYTF
TRBV20-1	11	-	TRBJ1-1	-	TGCAGTGAAATCCGGAACACTGAAGCTTTCTTT	CSEIRNTEAFF
TRBV10-3	13	medium-sized	TRBJ1-2	-	TGTGCCATCAATCCCGGGACAATCGATGGCTACACCTTC	CAINPGTIDGYTF
TRBV2	14	-	TRBJ2-7	-	TGTGCCAGCAGGATGGGAGGCGGACCCTACGAGCAGTACTTC	CASRMGGGPYEQYF
TRBV5-4	15	-	TRBJ2-3	-	TGTGCCAGCAGCCCCCGAGCAGCGGACACAGATACGCAGTATTTT	CASSPRAADTDTQYF
TRBV30	13	few	TRBJ1-1	-	TGTGCCTGGAGTGTCCTCCCTAACACTGAAGCTTTCTTT	CAWSVLPNTEAFF
TRBV2	12	few	TRBJ1-4	-	TGTGCCAGCAACAGGGTCAATGAAAAACTGTTTTTT	CASNRVNEKLFF
TRBV2	16	-	TRBJ2-2	TRBD1	TGTGCCAGCAGGAGACAGGGTGGGGGGAACACCGGGGAGCTGTTTTTT	CASRRQGGGNTGELFF
TRBV15	16	-	TRBJ2-2	TRBD1	TGTGCCACCAGCAGGGGACAGGGCACGAACACCGGGGAGCTGTTTTTT	CATSRGQGTNTGELFF
TRBV7-9	16	-	TRBJ2-1	-	TGTGCCAGCAGCTCAAAACGTGGGGGCACCTACAATGAGCAGTTCTTC	CASSSKRGGTYNEQFF
TRBV6-1	16	-	TRBJ2-7	TRBD1	TGTGCCAGCAGTGAAATAATGGGACAGGGGGCGAGCGAGCAGTACTTC	CASSEIMGQGASEQYF
TRBV14	16	-	TRBJ2-1	TRBD2	TGTGCCAGCAGCCGACTACTAGCGCCAACCTACAATGAGCAGTTCTTC	CASSRLLAPTYNEQFF
TRBV11-3	13	once	TRBJ2-3	-	TGTGCCAGCAGCTTGGCTAGCACAGATACGCAGTATTTT	CASSLASTDTQYF
TRBV5-1	17	-	TRBJ2-1	TRBD2	TGCGCCAGCAGCTATGGACTAGCGGGGGGGCCGGACAATGAGCAGTTCTTC	CASSYGLAGGPDNEQFF
TRBV7-2	15	-	TRBJ2-7	TRBD2	TGTGCCAGCAGCTTATCTGTCCTAGCGGGTGGGGAGCAGTACTTC	CASSLSVLAGGEQYF
TRBV7-9	13	few	TRBJ1-2	-	TGTGCCAGCAGCTTTGGCAGGGACTACGGCTACACCTTC	CASSFGRDYGYTF
TRBV12-2	17	few	TRBJ2-7	-	TGTGCAAGTCGACCCCGGGATAGCGGGGGGCCCACCTACGAGCAGTACTTC	CASRPRDSGGPTYEQYF
TRBV30	19	-	TRBJ2-3	-	TGTGCCTGGAGTGCCACCCCAGCCTCCGGGACAAGGTTCCGAGATACGCAGTATTTT	CAWSATPASGTRFRDTQYF
TRBV6-5	15	-	TRBJ1-2	TRBD1	TGTGCCAGCAGTGCCCCCGGGACAGGGGGCGATGGCTACACCTTC	CASSAPGTGGDGYTF
TRBV5-6	15	-	TRBJ1-5	-	TGTGCCAGCAGCTTGGCCGGGGGAGGGAATCAGCCCCAGCATTTT	CASSLAGGGNQPQHF
TRBV29-1	15	-	TRBJ1-4	-	TGCAGCGTGCCCATGGGGGGGGGCGCGGAGGAAAAACTGTTTTTT	CSVPMGGGAEEKLFF
TRBV5-4	14	-	TRBJ2-1	TRBD2	TGTGCCAGCAGCCCCGGACTAGTCAACAATGAGCAGTTCTTC	CASSPGLVNNEQFF
TRBV30	14	-	TRBJ1-5	-	TGTGCCTGGAGCCCAGGTGTCAGCAATCAGCCCCAGCATTTT	CAWSPGVSNQPQHF
TRBV7-9	15	-	TRBJ2-1	-	TGTGCCAGCAGCTTACAGGGTAGCTCCTACAATGAGCAGTTCTTC	CASSLQGSSYNEQFF
TRBV4-1	16	-	TRBJ2-3	TRBD1	TGCGCCAGCAGCCCTGGGACAGGGGGCATCACAGATACGCAGTATTTT	CASSPGTGGITDTQYF
TRBV18	16	-	TRBJ2-3	TRBD2	TGTGCCAGCTCACCGCGGACTAGCGGTTCCGCAGATACGCAGTATTTT	CASSPRTSGSADTQYF
TRBV4-1	16	-	TRBJ2-1	-	TGCGCCAGCAGCCAAGATAGGACAACAACCTACAATGAGCAGTTCTTC	CASSQDRTTTYNEQFF
TRBV28	12	-	TRBJ2-7	TRBD1	TGTGCCATCAACAGGGGAGATTACGAGCAGTACTTC	CAINRGDYEQYF